Listed here are 17 T cell receptor beta chains from one sample, sequenced in a study of blood T cell repertoires in COVID-19. The data were produced by immunoSEQ multiplex PCR, yet TCRdb's version contains in-frame clones alone and is incomplete. The profile shows about 150,000 clones, over 60% of them singletons. Sequenced input: peripheral blood. The receptors come from an elderly man with acute or convalescent COVID-19.

The chain is built from TRBV6-1 and TRBJ2-5, with 7 positions matching TRBD1. The CDR3 totals 16 residues. With V trimmed by 1 base and J by 5 bases, 10 bases remained unmatched. CDR1 and CDR2 (germline): MNHNS, SASEGT. The CDR3 here is CASSEETGARGETQYF. In DNA, the CDR3 is TGTGCCAGCAGTGAAGAAACAGGGGCGAGAGGGGAGACCCAGTACTTC.

The CDR3 spells CASGPPGGNTIYF. The CDR3 bases are TGTGCTAGTGGTCCGCCGGGAGGAAACACCATATATTTT. V is TRBV12-5 and J is TRBJ1-3, with D unresolved. The V and J ends lost 5 bases and 4 bases respectively, with 9 bases between them. This CDR3 has 13 residues. Germline-derived CDR1 and CDR2 are LGHNT and FRNRAP.

V gene TRBV5-1 combines with J gene TRBJ1-1; 12 bases agree with TRBD1. J was trimmed by 5 bases and V by 6 bases; bases with no gene match: 8. The CDR3 sequence is 15 residues long. Germline CDR1 reads SGHRS; CDR2 reads YFSETQ. The CDR3 region is CASTGDRGRGTEAFF. The CDR3 DNA reads as TGCGCCAGCACCGGGGACAGGGGGCGTGGAACTGAAGCTTTCTTT.

The V and J genes are TRBV28 and TRBJ1-1; D perhaps matches TRBD1 (6 bases). The CDR3 covers 16 residues. V dropped 5 bases and J dropped 4 bases, with 20 bases sitting between them. CDR1 and CDR2 (germline): MDHEN, SYDVKM. Here the CDR3 DNA reads TGTGCCAGCAGTCCTCCGAGGGGGGGTACTACCACTGAAGCTTTCTTT. Protein: CASSPPRGGTTTEAFF.

The chain has TRBV28 and TRBJ1-5; D gene ambiguous. The germline V gene has CDR1 MDHEN and CDR2 SYDVKM. With 6 bases removed from V and 11 bases from J, the gap between germline ends came to 17 bases. CDR3 length: 13 residues. In DNA form, the CDR3 reads TGTGCCAGCAGATATGACCCCTCAGAGGCCCAGCATTTT. Its protein is CASRYDPSEAQHF.

This clone occurred a few times. V gene TRBV5-5 combines with J gene TRBJ2-2; a weak D match, TRBD1 (5 bases). The germline V and J ends were trimmed by 4 bases and 5 bases, with 15 bases remaining between them. The CDR3 is made up of 15 amino acids. Germline CDR1 is SGHKS and CDR2 is YYEKEE (reference sequence). CDR3 sequence: CASSPARGETGELFF. The CDR3, as DNA: TGTGCCAGCAGCCCGGCTAGGGGTGAGACCGGGGAGCTGTTTTTT.

CDR3 region: CASSPWGDTEAFF. The CDR3 DNA sequence: TGTGCCAGCAGCCCGTGGGGGGACACTGAAGCTTTCTTT. This rearrangement joins TRBV12-3 or TRBV12-4 to TRBJ1-1, with a tentative D call TRBD1 (5 bases). This CDR3 has 13 residues. The V end was cut by 6 bases, the J end by 3 bases, with 11 bases between.

The rearrangement links TRBV19 to TRBJ2-3, with 7 bases aligning to TRBD2. Germline values: CDR1 LNHDA, CDR2 SQIVND (reference sequence). The CDR3 is made up of 14 amino acids. V shed 5 bases and J 5 bases; nucleotides not matched to a gene: 7. The CDR3, as DNA: TGTGCCAGTAGTCTGGGACTACCGAAAGATACGCAGTATTTT. Amino acids: CASSLGLPKDTQYF.

CDR3 region: CASSQGMNTEAFF. In nucleotides, the CDR3 is TGCGCCAGCAGCCAGGGTATGAACACTGAAGCTTTCTTT. The chain is built from TRBV5-1 and TRBJ1-1, with D possibly matching TRBD1 (5 bases). CDR1 is SGHRS and CDR2 is YFSETQ in the germline V gene. There are 13 residues in the CDR3. V gave up 4 bases and J gave up 0 bases, with 7 bases separating them. Combining the CDR3 with reference TRBV5-1 and TRBJ1-1 gives the whole variable domain KAGVTQTPRYLIKTRGQQVTLSCSPISGHRSVSWYQQTPGQGLQFLFEYFSETQRNKGNFPGRFSGRQFSNSRSEMNVSTLELGDSALYLCASSQGMNTEAFFGQGTRLTVV.

The chain joins TRBV7-6 to TRBJ2-7, with TRBD2 matching over 13 bases. With 0 bases clipped from V and 0 bases from J, the junction kept 5 bases outside the gene matches. CDR3 length equals 18 residues. Germline V gene lookup returns CDR1 SGHVS and CDR2 FNYEAQ. DNA of the CDR3: TGTGCCAGCAGCTTAGCGGGGACTAGCGGGGATTACTCCTACGAGCAGTACTTC. It translates to CASSLAGTSGDYSYEQYF.

This chain links TRBV18 with TRBJ1-2; 8 bases map to TRBD1. This CDR3 region has 14 residues. Germline CDR1 reads KGHSH; CDR2 reads LQKENI. Trimming took 5 bases from V and 0 from J; bases not matched to a gene: 2. The chain's CDR3 is CASSSGQANYGYTF. CDR3 DNA sequence: TGTGCCAGCTCATCGGGACAGGCTAACTATGGCTACACCTTC.

The gene calls are TRBV6-5 and TRBJ2-2; D gene ambiguous. The V gene lost 4 bases and the J gene lost 0 bases, with 9 bases spanning the gap. The CDR3 spans 15 residues. From germline, CDR1 is MNHEY and CDR2 SVGAGI. The CDR3 is CASSSPTANTGELFF. DNA of the CDR3: TGTGCCAGCAGTTCCCCCACTGCGAACACCGGGGAGCTGTTTTTT.

The chain recombines TRBV28 with TRBJ1-2; 8 positions match TRBD1. Losses at the gene ends were 10 bases for V and 5 bases for J; bases not matched to a gene: 6. The CDR3 contains 12 residues. Germline lookup yields CDR1 MDHEN and CDR2 SYDVKM. CDR3 bases: TGTGCCATCGGGGACAGGTTGTATGGCTACACCTTC. It encodes CAIGDRLYGYTF.

The chain links TRBV24-1 to TRBJ1-1, with D maybe TRBD1 (6 bases). The CDR3 consists of 14 residues. V was shortened by 5 bases and J by 10 bases, with 19 bases between the two germline ends. Germline-derived CDR1 and CDR2 are KGHDR and SFDVKD. Written as DNA, the CDR3 is TGTGCCACCAGTGGGAGTGGGGGCTACTCAGGAGCTTTCTTT. Its translation: CATSGSGGYSGAFF.

The chain joins TRBV12-3 or TRBV12-4 to TRBJ1-1; the D gene is possibly TRBD1 (6 bases). V was trimmed by 5 bases and J by 4 bases, leaving 11 bases between them. The CDR3 has 13 residues. The CDR3 DNA reads as TGTGCCAGCAGTATCAGGGGCGGCACTGAAGCTTTCTTT. Translation: CASSIRGGTEAFF.

The gene calls are TRBV5-1 and TRBJ1-4; 7 bases fit TRBD1. V lost 0 bases to trimming and J lost 5 bases; unmatched junction nucleotides: 7. Per germline, CDR1 SGHRS and CDR2 YFSETQ. The CDR3 runs to 16 residues. CDR3 sequence: CASSLATGAWNEKLFF. The CDR3 nucleotides are TGCGCCAGCAGCTTGGCCACAGGGGCATGGAATGAAAAACTGTTTTTT. Full variable domain (missing parts from reference TRBV5-1 and TRBJ1-4): KAGVTQTPRYLIKTRGQQVTLSCSPISGHRSVSWYQQTPGQGLQFLFEYFSETQRNKGNFPGRFSGRQFSNSRSEMNVSTLELGDSALYLCASSLATGAWNEKLFFGSGTQLSVL.

V is TRBV7-2 and J is TRBJ1-6, with D perhaps TRBD1 (6 bases). Germline CDR1 reads SGHTA; CDR2 reads FQGNSA. V was trimmed by 2 bases and J by 10 bases, leaving 12 bases between them. This CDR3 spans 14 amino acids. CDR3 protein: CASSLLGAESPLHF. The CDR3 DNA reads TGTGCCAGCAGCTTACTGGGGGCAGAATCACCCCTCCACTTT. The whole variable domain, remainder taken from reference TRBV7-2 and TRBJ1-6, is GAGVSQSPSNKVTEKGKDVELRCDPISGHTALYWYRQSLGQGLEFLIYFQGNSAPDKSGLPSDRFSAERTGGSVSTLTIQRTQQEDSAVYLCASSLLGAESPLHFGNGTRLTVT.